These 17 T cell receptor beta chains were sequenced from one sample in a study of cytomegalovirus exposure and HLA in healthy donors. PCR employed 60 Vbeta and 13 Jbeta primers. Using immunoSEQ multiplex PCR, the repertoire was profiled, and TCRdb retains in-frame clones only, with some absent. This table has tens of thousands of clones, around 84% appearing once. The sample was PBMCs. These receptors were collected from a man aged 40-50 years in good health and CMV-seronegative.

V gene TRBV4-2 combines with J gene TRBJ2-7; 14 bases match TRBD2. The CDR3 is 16 amino acids. V shed 2 bases and J 5 bases; nucleotides not matched to a gene: 5. Germline-derived CDR1 and CDR2 are LGHNA and YNFKEQ. The CDR3 here is CASSQTGLAGEDEQYF. In nucleotides, the CDR3 is TGTGCCAGCAGCCAAACGGGACTAGCGGGAGAGGACGAGCAGTACTTC.

This clone has more than one count but fewer than ten. This chain links TRBV27 with TRBJ2-5; unclear D gene. The ends were cut back, 5 bases at V and 0 bases at J, with 10 bases in the middle. The CDR3 spans 14 residues. Per germline, CDR1 MNHEY and CDR2 SMNVEV (reference sequence). CDR3 coding DNA: TGTGCCAGCAGTCCCCGTCCGTACCAAGAGACCCAGTACTTC. This gives the protein CASSPRPYQETQYF.

In nucleotides, the CDR3 is TGTGCCAGCACTCGAGGCAGGGAAGCCAAAAACATTCAGTACTTC. Amino acid sequence: CASTRGREAKNIQYF. V is TRBV6-6 and J is TRBJ2-4; D is possibly TRBD1 (5 bases). The length of the CDR3 is 15 residues. Germline CDR1 and CDR2: MNHNY and SVGAGI (reference sequence). The ends were cut back, 7 bases at V and 0 bases at J, with 13 bases in the middle.

The sample holds a few counts of this clone. This chain joins TRBV6-6 and TRBJ1-1, with D perhaps TRBD1 (5 bases). Germline-derived CDR1 and CDR2 are MNHNY and SVGAGI (reference sequence). The CDR3 contains 16 residues. The germline V and J ends were trimmed by 5 bases and 0 bases, with 16 bases remaining between them. CDR3 sequence: CASSGGGMRMNTEAFF. In DNA form, the CDR3 reads TGTGCCAGCAGTGGCGGGGGGATGCGAATGAACACTGAAGCTTTCTTT.

This clone was seen more than once but under ten times. The chain has TRBV19 and TRBJ2-7; a weak D match, TRBD1 (6 bases). The CDR3 consists of 15 residues. The V end lost 1 base, the J end lost 2 bases, and 12 bases lay between the germline ends. Germline CDR1 and CDR2: LNHDA and SQIVND (reference sequence). CDR3 nucleotides: TGTGCCAGTAGTATAGGGTGGGACAAGACCTACGAGCAGTACTTC. Protein product: CASSIGWDKTYEQYF.

The chain carries TRBV5-1 and TRBJ2-3; 8 positions agree with TRBD1. V was clipped by 4 bases and J by 0 bases; unmatched bases: 4. The CDR3 totals 15 residues. Germline CDR1 reads SGHRS; CDR2 reads YFSETQ. The DNA of the CDR3 is TGCGCCAGCAGCAGTCAGGGGGCTAGCACAGATACGCAGTATTTT. This sequence encodes CASSSQGASTDTQYF.

This chain connects TRBV4-1 to TRBJ2-7, with D uncertain. CDR3 size: 15 residues. Trimming took 4 bases from V and 0 from J, leaving 13 bases between them. From germline, CDR1 is MGHRA and CDR2 YSYEKL. CDR3 bases: TGCGCCAGCAGCCCACCCACAGTGAGCTCCTACGAGCAGTACTTC. The encoded protein is CASSPPTVSSYEQYF.

The chain is built from TRBV5-1 and TRBJ2-7, with 9 positions matching TRBD2. The CDR3 runs to 15 residues. CDR1 and CDR2 from the germline V gene are SGHRS and YFSETQ. V shed 5 bases and J 2 bases; nucleotides not matched to a gene: 8. Written as DNA, the CDR3 is TGCGCCAGCAGTTCAAGCGGGAGGTTCGCCTACGAGCAGTACTTC. Its protein product is CASSSSGRFAYEQYF.

The V and J genes are TRBV28 and TRBJ2-7, with D perhaps matching TRBD2 (5 bases). Per germline, CDR1 MDHEN and CDR2 SYDVKM. The CDR3 length is 16 residues. Trimming pared 6 bases from V and 2 bases from J, leaving 20 bases between. The CDR3 DNA reads as TGTGCCAGCAGCCTTCCGAGGGCCTTTGAGACCTACGAGCAGTACTTC. It encodes CASSLPRAFETYEQYF.

The chain combines TRBV6-1 with TRBJ1-2, with TRBD1 identical over 11 bases. The CDR3 sequence is 14 residues long. V dropped 6 bases and J dropped 7; count of bases not matched to a gene: 7. In germline, CDR1 is MNHNS, CDR2 SASEGT. Here the CDR3 reads CASRGGTGGIGYTF. For the CDR3, the DNA is TGTGCCAGCAGGGGGGGGACAGGGGGAATTGGCTACACCTTC.

The chain employs TRBV10-2 and TRBJ1-5; TRBD1 aligns across 7 bases. V shed 4 bases, J shed 3 bases, and the junction held 3 bases outside the gene matches. This CDR3 is built from 14 residues. In germline, CDR1 is WSHSY, CDR2 SAAADI. The CDR3 DNA reads TGCGCCAGCAGTGGGGACAGTTACAATCAGCCCCAGCATTTT. It encodes CASSGDSYNQPQHF.

The chain uses TRBV13 and TRBJ2-6, with TRBD1 matching over 7 bases. The CDR3 runs 18 residues. With 0 bases clipped from V and 0 bases from J, the junction kept 5 bases outside the gene matches. CDR1 PRHDT and CDR2 FYEKMQ come from the germline V gene (reference sequence). CDR3 amino acids: CASSLGGGVSSGANVLTF. DNA for the CDR3: TGTGCCAGCAGCTTAGGAGGGGGCGTAAGCTCTGGGGCCAACGTCCTGACTTTC.

The V and J genes are TRBV4-1 and TRBJ2-1; 13 bases align to TRBD2. With 3 bases clipped from V and 7 bases from J, the junction kept 12 bases outside the gene matches. CDR1 is MGHRA, CDR2 YSYEKL, per germline. CDR3 length: 18 amino acids. The CDR3 DNA follows: TGCGCCAGCAGCCATGCTCCTCCGACTAGCGGGAGGAAAAATGAGCAGTTCTTC. This gives the protein CASSHAPPTSGRKNEQFF.

This chain connects TRBV28 to TRBJ1-5; 7 bases are a match to TRBD1. Losses at the gene ends were 9 bases for V and 0 bases for J; bases not matched to a gene: 8. The CDR3 runs to 15 residues. Germline CDR1 is MDHEN and CDR2 is SYDVKM. The CDR3: CASRQGRLSNQPQHF. The CDR3 nucleotides read TGTGCCAGTCGACAGGGACGCCTTAGCAATCAGCCCCAGCATTTT.

This rearrangement joins TRBV25-1 to TRBJ1-2; D gene unclear. Germline V lookup: CDR1 MGHDK, CDR2 SYGVNS. The V gene lost 1 base and the J gene lost 8 bases, with 11 bases spanning the gap. The CDR3 is 13 amino acids. The CDR3 loop reads CASSESTWEGYTF. The CDR3 DNA reads as TGTGCCAGCAGTGAATCGACCTGGGAGGGCTACACCTTC.

The rearrangement uses TRBV27 and TRBJ1-1; a possible D gene is TRBD1 (5 bases). Germline loops: CDR1 MNHEY, CDR2 SMNVEV (reference sequence). The CDR3 is 12 amino acids. The germline V and J ends were trimmed by 5 bases and 11 bases, with 15 bases remaining between them. The CDR3 region is CASSPPGSTAFF. DNA of the CDR3: TGTGCCAGCAGTCCTCCAGGGTCCACGGCTTTCTTT.

The rearrangement uses TRBV30 and TRBJ2-3; the match to TRBD2 covers 14 bases. V lost 3 bases, J lost 5 bases, and 13 bases stayed unmatched. The CDR3 is 18 residues long. Per germline, CDR1 GTSNPN and CDR2 SVGIG (reference sequence). The DNA of the CDR3 is TGTGCCTGGAGAGACATCAAGGGACTAGCGGGAGCTGTAGATACGCAGTATTTT. As protein: CAWRDIKGLAGAVDTQYF. Supplemented by reference TRBV30 and TRBJ2-3, the full variable domain reads SQTIHQWPATLVQPVGSPLSLECTVEGTSNPNLYWYRQAAGRGLQLLFYSVGIGQISSEVPQNLSASRPQDRQFILSSKKLLLSDSGFYLCAWRDIKGLAGAVDTQYFGPGTRLTVL.